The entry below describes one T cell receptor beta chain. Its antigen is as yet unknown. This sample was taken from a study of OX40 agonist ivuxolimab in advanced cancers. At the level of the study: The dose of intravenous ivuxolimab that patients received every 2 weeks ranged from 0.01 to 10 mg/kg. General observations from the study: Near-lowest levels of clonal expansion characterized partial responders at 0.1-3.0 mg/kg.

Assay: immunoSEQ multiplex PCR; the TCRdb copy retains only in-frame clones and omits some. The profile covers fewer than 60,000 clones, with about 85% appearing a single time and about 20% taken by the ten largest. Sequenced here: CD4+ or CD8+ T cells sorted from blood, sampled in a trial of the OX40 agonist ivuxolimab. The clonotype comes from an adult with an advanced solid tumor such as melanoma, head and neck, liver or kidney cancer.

This CDR3 reads CASSPRRDRGGNTEAFF. Written as DNA, the CDR3 is TGTGCCAGCTCACCACGGAGGGACAGGGGAGGGAACACTGAAGCTTTCTTT. The chain employs TRBV18 and TRBJ1-1; 10 bases line up with TRBD1. V lost 1 base and J lost 1; bases outside the gene matches: 6. Germline loops: CDR1 KGHSH, CDR2 LQKENI. The length of the CDR3 is 17 residues.